This T cell receptor beta chain comes out of a study of response to subunit inactivated influenza vaccine. The sample holds a few counts of this clonotype. The length of the CDR3 is 13 residues. The germline gives CDR1 ENHRY, CDR2 SYGVKD. J gave up 4 bases and V 10 bases, and 9 bases lay outside the gene matches. TCRdb reprocessed the RT-PCR reads via MiXCR and lists one record per CDR3 protein. The table records 600,000 to 850,000 distinct CDR3 sequences, less than 15% of them present only once. The TCR originated in a man aged 45-65 years who received an inactivated influenza vaccine. This chain links TRBV10-3 with TRBJ2-5; TRBD1 matches at 7 bases. Material: PBMCs from blood, obtained approximately 15 days before vaccination. CDR3 sequence: CATDQNRGETQYF. In DNA, the CDR3 is TGTGCCACCGATCAAAACAGGGGAGAGACCCAGTACTTC.